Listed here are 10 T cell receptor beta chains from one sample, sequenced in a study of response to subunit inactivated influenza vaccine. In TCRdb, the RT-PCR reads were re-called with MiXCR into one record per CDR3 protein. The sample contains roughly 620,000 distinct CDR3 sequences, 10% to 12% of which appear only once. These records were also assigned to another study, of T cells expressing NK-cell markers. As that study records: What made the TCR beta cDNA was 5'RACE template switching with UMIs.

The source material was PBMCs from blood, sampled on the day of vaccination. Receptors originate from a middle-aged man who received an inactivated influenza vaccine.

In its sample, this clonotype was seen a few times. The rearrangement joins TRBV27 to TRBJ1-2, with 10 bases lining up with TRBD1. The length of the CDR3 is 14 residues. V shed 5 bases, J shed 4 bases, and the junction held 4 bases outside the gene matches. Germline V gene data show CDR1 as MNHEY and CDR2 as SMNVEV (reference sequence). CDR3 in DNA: TGTGCCAGCAGTCCGGACAGGGGGGTCTATGGCTACACCTTC. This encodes CASSPDRGVYGYTF.

CDR3 sequence (DNA): TGTGCCAGCAGCCAAGACCCGGGAGTTAGCACAGATACGCAGTATTTT. This gives the protein CASSQDPGVSTDTQYF. This chain uses TRBV14 with TRBJ2-3, with D maybe TRBD2 (6 bases). V lost 0 bases, J lost 0 bases, and 10 bases lay in between. Germline CDR1 reads SGHDN; CDR2 reads FVKESK. The CDR3 covers 16 residues. Full variable domain (missing parts from reference TRBV14 and TRBJ2-3): EAGVTQFPSHSVIEKGQTVTLRCDPISGHDNLYWYRRVMGKEIKFLLHFVKESKQDESGMPNNRFLAERTGGTYSTLKVQPAELEDSGVYFCASSQDPGVSTDTQYFGPGTRLTVL.

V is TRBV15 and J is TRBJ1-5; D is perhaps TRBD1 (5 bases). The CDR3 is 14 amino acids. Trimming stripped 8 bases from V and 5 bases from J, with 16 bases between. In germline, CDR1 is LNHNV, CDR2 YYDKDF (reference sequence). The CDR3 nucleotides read TGTGCCACCTGCTCTACACGGGGCGATCAGCCCCAGCATTTT. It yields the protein CATCSTRGDQPQHF.

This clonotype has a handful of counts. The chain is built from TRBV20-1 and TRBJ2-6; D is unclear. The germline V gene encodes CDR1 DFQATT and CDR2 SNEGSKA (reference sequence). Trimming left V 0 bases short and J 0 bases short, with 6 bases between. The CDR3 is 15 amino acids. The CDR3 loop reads CSARDRLSGANVLTF. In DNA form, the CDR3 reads TGCAGTGCTAGAGATAGACTCTCTGGGGCCAACGTCCTGACTTTC.

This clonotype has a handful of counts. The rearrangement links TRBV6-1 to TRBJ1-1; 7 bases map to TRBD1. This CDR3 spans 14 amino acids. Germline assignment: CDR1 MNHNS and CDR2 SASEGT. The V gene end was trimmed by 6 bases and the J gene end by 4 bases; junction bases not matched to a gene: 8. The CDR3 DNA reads TGTGCCAGCAGGAAACAGGGGCCGGGCACTGAAGCTTTCTTT. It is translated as CASRKQGPGTEAFF.

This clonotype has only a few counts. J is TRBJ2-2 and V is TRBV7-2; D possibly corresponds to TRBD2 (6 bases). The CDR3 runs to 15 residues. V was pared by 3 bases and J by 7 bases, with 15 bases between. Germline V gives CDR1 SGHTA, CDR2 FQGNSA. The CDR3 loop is CASSFRLGGGGELFF. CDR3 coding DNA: TGTGCCAGCAGCTTTCGATTGGGAGGTGGCGGGGAGCTGTTTTTT.

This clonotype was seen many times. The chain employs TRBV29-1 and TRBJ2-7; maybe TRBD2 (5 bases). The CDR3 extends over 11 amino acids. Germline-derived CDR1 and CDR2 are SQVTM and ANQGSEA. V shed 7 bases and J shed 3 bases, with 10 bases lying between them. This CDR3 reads CSGTRGYEQYF. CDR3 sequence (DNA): TGCAGCGGAACCCGGGGCTACGAGCAGTACTTC.

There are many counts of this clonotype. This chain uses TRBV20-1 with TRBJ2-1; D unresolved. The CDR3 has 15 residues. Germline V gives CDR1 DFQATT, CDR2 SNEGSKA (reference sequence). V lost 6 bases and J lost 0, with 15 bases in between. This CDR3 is CSALGSAGSYNEQFF. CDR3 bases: TGCAGTGCCCTGGGGTCCGCCGGCTCCTACAATGAGCAGTTCTTC.

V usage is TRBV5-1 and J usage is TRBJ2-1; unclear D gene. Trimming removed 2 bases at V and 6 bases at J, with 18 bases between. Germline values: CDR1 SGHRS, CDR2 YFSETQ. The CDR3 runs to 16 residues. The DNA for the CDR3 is TGCGCCAGCAGCTTCGGAGCTTCGGTGGGGTCCAATGAGCAGTTCTTC. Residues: CASSFGASVGSNEQFF.

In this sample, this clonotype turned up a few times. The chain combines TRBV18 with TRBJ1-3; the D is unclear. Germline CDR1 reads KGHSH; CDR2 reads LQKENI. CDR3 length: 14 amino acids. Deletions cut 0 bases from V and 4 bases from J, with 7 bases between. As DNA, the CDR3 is TGTGCCAGCTCACCACCTCTGATAGGAAACACCATATATTTT. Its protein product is CASSPPLIGNTIYF.